Presented here are 21 T cell receptor beta chains from one specimen sequenced in a study of blood T cell repertoires in COVID-19. Sequencing was performed with immunoSEQ multiplex PCR; in TCRdb, only in-frame clones are kept and a portion is missing. This table holds roughly 120,000 clones, 86% found once. Sequencing was done on a sample of peripheral blood. The source is a man between 40 and 49 years old with acute or convalescent COVID-19.

CDR3 DNA sequence: TGTGCCAGCAGCCGAGGGGGCGACGAGCAGTACTTC. This sequence encodes CASSRGGDEQYF. J is TRBJ2-7 and V is TRBV7-8, with TRBD1 matching over 7 bases. V lost 5 bases and J lost 5; bases outside the gene matches: 3. The CDR3 is 12 amino acids. The V gene's germline CDR1 is SGHVS and CDR2 FQNEAQ. Drawing the rest from reference TRBV7-8 and TRBJ2-7, the complete variable domain is GAGVSQSPRYKVAKRGQDVALRCDPISGHVSLFWYQQALGQGPEFLTYFQNEAQLDKSGLPSDRFFAERPEGSVSTLKIQRTQQEDSAVYLCASSRGGDEQYFGPGTRLTVT.

CDR3 sequence reads: CASSYLSKGTGELFF. DNA for the CDR3: TGTGCCAGCAGCTATTTGAGTAAGGGGACCGGGGAGCTGTTTTTT. This chain joins TRBV21-1 and TRBJ2-2; the table gives TRBD1 as D, unverified against the DNA. TRBV21-1 is designated a pseudogene. There are 15 residues in the CDR3.

The V and J genes are TRBV9 and TRBJ2-3, with D maybe TRBD2 (7 bases). V was clipped by 0 bases and J by 5 bases, with 13 bases between them. The V gene's germline CDR1 is SGDLS and CDR2 YYNGEE. The CDR3 consists of 15 residues. The CDR3 loop reads CASSVDGGRRDTQYF. CDR3 DNA sequence: TGTGCCAGCAGCGTAGACGGGGGGCGGAGAGATACGCAGTATTTT.

The CDR3 DNA is TGTGCCAGCAGCCCACTAGCGGCCCTCTCCAATGAGCAGTTCTTC. Translated: CASSPLAALSNEQFF. J is TRBJ2-1 and V is TRBV9; 8 bases are shared with TRBD2. Trimming removed 4 bases from V and 6 bases from J; junction bases left unmatched: 9. This CDR3 comprises 15 residues. The germline CDR1 and CDR2 sequences are SGDLS and YYNGEE.

The V gene is TRBV20-1, the J gene TRBJ2-5; weak D call: TRBD1 (5 bases). Trimming removed 3 bases from V and 4 bases from J, with 12 bases in between. The CDR3 spans 13 residues. CDR1 is DFQATT, CDR2 SNEGSKA, per germline (reference sequence). The CDR3, as DNA: TGCAGTGCTAGTGGGCCGCAGGGAGAGACCCAGTACTTC. It specifies CSASGPQGETQYF.

The chain combines TRBV7-2 with TRBJ1-2; 7 bases map to TRBD1. The CDR3 spans 13 residues. Looked up from germline, CDR1 is SGHTA and CDR2 is FQGNSA. Trimming at V came to 3 bases and at J to 7 bases, leaving 5 bases not matched to a gene. The CDR3 sequence is CASSFRDRSGYTF. CDR3 coding DNA: TGTGCCAGCAGCTTCAGGGACAGAAGTGGCTACACCTTC. The full variable domain, with the rest looked up from reference TRBV7-2 and TRBJ1-2, is GAGVSQSPSNKVTEKGKDVELRCDPISGHTALYWYRQSLGQGLEFLIYFQGNSAPDKSGLPSDRFSAERTGGSVSTLTIQRTQQEDSAVYLCASSFRDRSGYTFGSGTRLTVV.

This chain links TRBV11-2 with TRBJ2-7; D may be TRBD1 (5 bases). Germline V lookup: CDR1 SGHAT, CDR2 FQNNGV. This CDR3 has 12 amino acids. The germline V and J ends were trimmed by 7 bases and 7 bases, with 14 bases remaining between them. CDR3 region: CASTARDREQYF. CDR3 nucleotide sequence: TGTGCCAGCACGGCCAGGGATAGGGAGCAGTACTTC.

This chain uses TRBV9 with TRBJ1-1; no definite D call. Trimming shortened V by 4 bases and J by 0 bases, and 16 bases separated the two germline ends. Germline loops: CDR1 SGDLS, CDR2 YYNGEE. The CDR3 runs to 16 residues. CDR3 DNA sequence: TGTGCCAGCAGCCCTCGCCGGGAGACGTTGAACACTGAAGCTTTCTTT. Its translation: CASSPRRETLNTEAFF.

The chain combines TRBV30 with TRBJ1-2; D is undetermined. This CDR3 has 14 residues. V lost 3 bases and J 5 bases, leaving 16 bases between the germline ends. Germline CDR1 and CDR2: GTSNPN and SVGIG (reference sequence). Here the CDR3 reads CAWRGRLANYGYTF. CDR3 nucleotide sequence: TGTGCCTGGAGGGGGAGGTTGGCCAATTATGGCTACACCTTC.

The rearrangement joins TRBV12-5 to TRBJ1-1; TRBD1 aligns across 9 bases. The V gene's germline CDR1 is LGHNT and CDR2 FRNRAP. This CDR3 is 12 amino acids long. V was pared by 6 bases and J by 4 bases, with 0 bases of the junction left unmatched. The CDR3 loop reads CASGDRGTEAFF. Written as DNA, the CDR3 is TGTGCTAGTGGGGACAGGGGCACTGAAGCTTTCTTT.

The rearrangement joins TRBV20-1 to TRBJ2-3; 8 bases map to TRBD2. Germline trimming cut 3 bases from V and 6 bases from J; bases unmatched to any gene: 17. Germline V lookup: CDR1 DFQATT, CDR2 SNEGSKA (reference sequence). This CDR3 contains 17 residues. The CDR3 is CSASSRRLATPGDTQYF. CDR3 coding DNA: TGCAGTGCTAGTTCTAGGAGACTAGCGACCCCAGGGGATACGCAGTATTTT.

The gene calls are TRBV7-2 and TRBJ1-1, with D perhaps TRBD1 (6 bases). Trimming cost V 6 bases and J 3 bases, with 11 bases left between them. This CDR3 contains 13 residues. Germline-derived CDR1 and CDR2 are SGHTA and FQGNSA. This CDR3 is CASSPRGYTEAFF. The CDR3 DNA follows: TGTGCCAGCAGTCCCAGGGGATACACTGAAGCTTTCTTT.

This chain joins TRBV7-9 and TRBJ2-7, with 9 bases aligning to TRBD1. This CDR3 region has 14 residues. Germline loops: CDR1 SEHNR, CDR2 FQNEAQ (reference sequence). V lost 5 bases, J lost 2 bases, and 4 bases stayed unmatched. CDR3 sequence reads: CASSPWDRAYEQYF. The CDR3 region has the DNA TGTGCCAGCAGCCCGTGGGACAGGGCCTACGAGCAGTACTTC.

The chain has TRBV27 and TRBJ1-2, with 9 bases identical to TRBD1. The CDR3 is made up of 16 amino acids. With V trimmed by 5 bases and J by 8 bases, 15 bases remained unmatched. The germline CDR1 and CDR2 sequences are MNHEY and SMNVEV (reference sequence). The DNA of the CDR3 is TGTGCCAGCAGTAACAGATCCCCGGGACAGGGTGGAGGCTACACCTTC. This gives the protein CASSNRSPGQGGGYTF.

V and J are TRBV12-5 and TRBJ1-2; weak D call: TRBD1 (5 bases). The CDR3 sequence is 17 residues long. Trimming shortened V by 2 bases and J by 3 bases, and 19 bases separated the two germline ends. Germline V gives CDR1 LGHNT, CDR2 FRNRAP. CDR3 coding DNA: TGTGCTAGTGGTTTGTCCCCCTCAGGGCCCGCTGACTATGGCTACACCTTC. This sequence encodes CASGLSPSGPADYGYTF. The entire variable domain, with the rest obtained from reference TRBV12-5 and TRBJ1-2, is as follows: DARVTQTPRHKVTEMGQEVTMRCQPILGHNTVFWYRQTMMQGLELLAYFRNRAPLDDSGMPKDRFSAEMPDATLATLKIQPSEPRDSAVYFCASGLSPSGPADYGYTFGSGTRLTVV.

The V and J genes are TRBV3-1 (or the pseudogene TRBV3-2) and TRBJ2-2; D perhaps matches TRBD2 (6 bases). Trimming took off 0 bases at V and 6 bases at J, with 11 bases between the two ends. Germline V gives CDR1 LGHDT, CDR2 YNNKEL (reference sequence). This CDR3 comprises 15 residues. The CDR3, as DNA: TGTGCCAGCAGCCAAGATTGGCCTAGCGCCGGGGAGCTGTTTTTT. Amino acids: CASSQDWPSAGELFF.

The V call is TRBV4-1, the J call TRBJ1-1; TRBD1 is a possible D gene (5 bases). CDR3 length: 14 residues. The ends were cut back, 5 bases at V and 4 bases at J, with 14 bases in the middle. Germline CDR1 and CDR2: MGHRA and YSYEKL. CDR3 coding DNA: TGCGCCAGCAGCAACCGGGACTGGAGCACTGAAGCTTTCTTT. Its translation is CASSNRDWSTEAFF.

This chain joins TRBV10-1 and TRBJ2-7, with 8 bases fitting TRBD1. The DNA end favors TRBJ2-1, so the J call may be wrong. Germline V gene lookup returns CDR1 WNHNN and CDR2 SYGVQD (reference sequence). The CDR3 sequence is 15 residues long. The CDR3 spells CAFCFGTGGHNEQFF. The CDR3 nucleotides are TGCGCCTTTTGTTTCGGGACAGGTGGTCACAATGAGCAGTTCTTC.

This clone was found a few times. This chain uses TRBV6-5 with TRBJ2-2; weak D call: TRBD2 (6 bases). The germline V gene has CDR1 MNHEY and CDR2 SVGAGI. Trimming removed 6 bases at V and 6 bases at J, with 17 bases between. CDR3 size: 15 residues. The CDR3 DNA reads TGTGCCAGCAGAGGACCTTACGCGGGGTCCGGGGAGCTGTTTTTT. It translates to CASRGPYAGSGELFF.

CDR3 sequence: CASSQLRRSHSNQPQHF. The CDR3 nucleotides read TGTGCCAGCAGCCAACTACGACGGAGCCATAGCAATCAGCCCCAGCATTTT. The rearrangement uses TRBV14 and TRBJ1-5; D is uncertain. Trimming took off 2 bases at V and 0 bases at J, with 14 bases between the two ends. This CDR3 has 17 amino acids. CDR1 SGHDN and CDR2 FVKESK come from the germline V gene.

This clone appeared a few times. The identical CDR3 is also encoded by other nucleotide sequences in the sample. The chain combines TRBV29-1 with TRBJ1-1; D gene unclear. Trimming cost V 3 bases and J 5 bases, with 10 bases left between them. Germline V gives CDR1 SQVTM, CDR2 ANQGSEA. The CDR3 has 12 amino acids. CDR3 residues: CSVEYGSTEAFF. DNA of the CDR3: TGCAGCGTTGAGTATGGTAGTACTGAAGCTTTCTTT.